Here is one T cell receptor (beta chain) with its context. What the recovered Cohort 3 donors had was two negative PCRs, clearance, or symptom resolution. CDR1 is SQVTM, CDR2 ANQGSEA, per germline. Deletions cut 4 bases from V and 6 bases from J, with 8 bases between. The CDR3 length is 11 residues. The source of the sample is a study of blood T cell repertoires in COVID-19. In the authors' methods: The assay estimated nucleated cells by amplifying reference gene primers. Here immunoSEQ multiplex PCR was the method, and the copy in TCRdb shows in-frame clones only, minus some. V, J and clone size reflect that table, while D and trimming were determined from the DNA. The repertoire holds some 200,000 clones, 75% to 90% seen once, with approximately 0.77% in the top ten.

The source is a woman between 18 and 29 years old who had recovered from COVID-19. The sequenced sample was PBMCs or T cells enriched from blood (not recorded which). The chain carries TRBV29-1 and TRBJ2-3; D ambiguous. This CDR3 is CSVGSPDTQYF. Here the CDR3 DNA reads TGCAGCGTTGGGAGCCCGGATACGCAGTATTTT.